This T cell receptor beta chain was captured by sequencing in a study of chronic HIV infection and antiretroviral therapy (dated by TCRdb to the mid-2010s). This clonotype was counted only a few times. Its binding antigen is unknown. Base qualities were left out, and no much larger clone turns up one base away. The germline V gene specifies SGHTA as CDR1 and FQGNSA as CDR2. The CDR3 starts with the cysteine, ends with the phenylalanine, and has 12 residues. Of all the DNA, just the CDR3 is kept, 36 bases in frame from base 1. Cut back by 2 bases and 10 bases, the V and J ends lie 9 bases apart. The library was built by means of 5' RACE. Sequencing took place on an Illumina MiSeq. Through fastp at Q25 and MiXCR, TCRdb rebuilt clones from the public reads, retaining in-frame beta chains. Rows merge per CDR3 protein into single entries with the most common DNA and genes. The sample contains about 48,000 distinct CDR3 sequences, about 20% of them found a single time. The ten largest clones add up to approximately 2.8% of the sample.

The sequencing sample was made of peripheral blood. The source of this sequence is an adult who had HIV and had not received antiretroviral therapy, or was an uninfected healthy control (not recorded which). The sequence is built from TRBV7-2 and TRBJ2-1; a tentative D match to TRBD1 spans 6 bases. The DNA sequence is given as TGTGCCAGCAGCTTATTTGGGGGCGAGCAGTTCTTC. The translation is CASSLFGGEQFF.